A selection of T cell receptor beta chains follows, all from one sample in a study of cytomegalovirus exposure and HLA in healthy donors. The table came from immunoSEQ multiplex PCR; TCRdb's copy has only in-frame clones and leaves some out. The sample consists of over 150,000 clones, approximately 71% of them appearing once. Input material: PBMCs. These TCRs come from a woman under 30 in good health and CMV-seropositive. CDR3s include the opening cysteine and the closing phenylalanine or tryptophan. Each record gives: clone size, D gene, J gene, V gene, CDR3 protein, CDR3 DNA. D genes are given only for firm matches. Clone size appears in some rows only: once, few, many, or a class for an expanded clone.

size: .
D: .
J: TRBJ2-3
V: TRBV7-9
CDR3: CASSFRAGPTDTQYF
DNA: TGTGCCAGCAGCTTCCGCGCGGGGCCCACAGATACGCAGTATTTT

size: .
D: TRBD2
J: TRBJ2-3
V: TRBV7-2
CDR3: CASSYPRPSGGASTDTQYF
DNA: TGTGCCAGCAGCTATCCCCGCCCTAGCGGGGGAGCTAGCACAGATACGCAGTATTTT

size: once
D: TRBD1
J: TRBJ2-3
V: TRBV30
CDR3: CAWSYRGADTQYF
DNA: TGTGCCTGGAGTTACAGGGGGGCAGATACGCAGTATTTT

size: few
D: .
J: TRBJ1-5
V: TRBV4-1
CDR3: CASSQDRAGSQPQHF
DNA: TGCGCCAGCAGCCAAGATCGGGCGGGGTCCCAGCCCCAGCATTTT

size: .
D: .
J: TRBJ1-4
V: TRBV7-9
CDR3: CASSLGLVRVEEKLFF
DNA: TGTGCCAGCAGCTTAGGCTTGGTCAGGGTTGAGGAAAAACTGTTTTTT

size: once
D: .
J: TRBJ1-3
V: TRBV27
CDR3: CASSLRGTGNTIYF
DNA: TGTGCCAGCAGTTTACGGGGGACCGGAAACACCATATATTTT

size: .
D: TRBD2
J: TRBJ2-5
V: TRBV7-8
CDR3: CASSLIGSGAGGGDMVETQYF
DNA: TGTGCCAGCAGCTTAATCGGTTCCGGCGCCGGGGGGGGCGATATGGTGGAGACCCAGTACTTC

size: .
D: .
J: TRBJ2-5
V: TRBV15
CDR3: CATSRRPGTGGWETQYF
DNA: TGTGCCACCAGCAGACGCCCCGGGACTGGTGGTTGGGAGACCCAGTACTTC

size: .
D: TRBD1
J: TRBJ1-1
V: TRBV5-6
CDR3: CASSPIGSGGHTEAFF
DNA: TGTGCCAGCAGTCCTATTGGGTCAGGGGGCCACACTGAAGCTTTCTTT

size: once
D: .
J: TRBJ2-6
V: TRBV2
CDR3: CASSTTGSGANVLTF
DNA: TGTGCCAGCAGTACAACAGGCTCTGGGGCCAACGTCCTGACTTTC

size: .
D: TRBD2
J: TRBJ2-5
V: TRBV4-3
CDR3: CASSQDVGTSETQYF
DNA: TGCGCCAGCAGCCAAGATGTCGGGACTAGCGAGACCCAGTACTTC

size: .
D: .
J: TRBJ2-2
V: TRBV19
CDR3: CASTQQLGTGELFF
DNA: TGTGCCAGTACCCAACAACTAGGGACCGGGGAGCTGTTTTTT

size: .
D: TRBD1
J: TRBJ2-7
V: TRBV25-1
CDR3: CASSVRPRQGPREEQYF
DNA: TGTGCCAGCAGTGTCCGCCCCCGACAGGGGCCCCGTGAGGAGCAGTACTTC

size: .
D: TRBD2
J: TRBJ2-7
V: TRBV28
CDR3: CASREGFTHEQYF
DNA: TGTGCCAGCCGGGAGGGCTTCACCCACGAGCAGTACTTC

size: .
D: .
J: TRBJ2-1
V: TRBV27
CDR3: CASSQISYNEQFF
DNA: TGTGCCAGCAGTCAGATCTCCTACAATGAGCAGTTCTTC

size: .
D: .
J: TRBJ2-1
V: TRBV30
CDR3: CAWSGGRGSSYNEQFF
DNA: TGTGCCTGGAGTGGGGGCAGGGGCAGCTCCTACAATGAGCAGTTCTTC

size: few
D: .
J: TRBJ1-6
V: TRBV7-2
CDR3: CASSSQGSAYNSPLHF
DNA: TGTGCCAGCAGCTCACAGGGATCGGCCTATAATTCACCCCTCCACTTT

size: .
D: .
J: TRBJ1-1
V: TRBV18
CDR3: CASSFGNTEAFF
DNA: TGTGCCAGCTCGTTCGGGAACACTGAAGCTTTCTTT

size: .
D: .
J: TRBJ2-3
V: TRBV9
CDR3: CASSFRDFTDTQYF
DNA: TGTGCCAGCAGCTTCCGGGACTTCACAGATACGCAGTATTTT

size: .
D: TRBD2
J: TRBJ2-3
V: TRBV7-9
CDR3: CASSSQPRGSGGAADTQYF
DNA: TGTGCCAGCAGCTCTCAGCCGAGAGGTAGCGGGGGGGCCGCGGATACGCAGTATTTT

size: .
D: .
J: TRBJ2-4
V: TRBV6-1
CDR3: CASRGQNIQYF
DNA: TGTGCCAGCAGGGGCCAGAACATTCAGTACTTC

size: .
D: .
J: TRBJ2-3
V: TRBV7-2
CDR3: CASRRTGTTSTDTQYF
DNA: TGTGCCAGCCGGAGAACCGGGACAACGAGCACAGATACGCAGTATTTT

size: .
D: TRBD1
J: TRBJ1-4
V: TRBV30
CDR3: CAWSGTGGVKGLFF
DNA: TGTGCCTGGAGCGGTACAGGGGGAGTAAAAGGACTGTTTTTT

size: once
D: TRBD1
J: TRBJ1-1
V: TRBV5-1
CDR3: CASSYYPGQGNTEAFF
DNA: TGCGCCAGCAGTTACTATCCGGGACAGGGGAACACTGAAGCTTTCTTT

size: few
D: TRBD1
J: TRBJ2-5
V: TRBV11-3
CDR3: CASSPEDREGETQYF
DNA: TGTGCCAGCAGCCCGGAGGACAGGGAAGGAGAGACCCAGTACTTC

size: .
D: .
J: TRBJ2-2
V: TRBV10-3
CDR3: CAISDRNTGELFF
DNA: TGTGCCATCTCTGACAGGAACACCGGGGAGCTGTTTTTT

size: few
D: TRBD1
J: TRBJ1-2
V: TRBV4-2
CDR3: CASSQDWGRGDGYTF
DNA: TGTGCCAGCAGCCAAGATTGGGGCAGGGGGGATGGCTACACCTTC

size: .
D: .
J: TRBJ1-1
V: TRBV5-1
CDR3: CASSGGAARASEAFF
DNA: TGCGCCAGCAGCGGAGGTGCAGCCCGGGCCAGTGAAGCTTTCTTT

size: few
D: .
J: TRBJ2-5
V: TRBV5-6
CDR3: CASSPGSSLGPQYF
DNA: TGTGCCAGCAGCCCCGGATCTTCACTAGGACCCCAGTACTTC

size: .
D: TRBD2
J: TRBJ2-2
V: TRBV18
CDR3: CASSPQRLAGANTGELFF
DNA: TGTGCCAGCTCACCACAAAGACTAGCGGGGGCTAACACCGGGGAGCTGTTTTTT

size: .
D: .
J: TRBJ2-7
V: TRBV18
CDR3: CASSPSSGPLSYEQYF
DNA: TGTGCCAGCTCACCAAGCTCTGGGCCCCTCTCCTACGAGCAGTACTTC

size: .
D: .
J: TRBJ1-2
V: TRBV7-9
CDR3: CASSLASVTNYGYTF
DNA: TGTGCCAGCAGCTTAGCGTCAGTAACTAACTATGGCTACACCTTC

size: .
D: TRBD2
J: TRBJ2-7
V: TRBV30
CDR3: CAWNSGLAGPYEQYF
DNA: TGTGCCTGGAACTCGGGACTAGCGGGACCCTACGAGCAGTACTTC

size: .
D: TRBD1
J: TRBJ1-3
V: TRBV19
CDR3: CASSPQQGSTGNTIYF
DNA: TGTGCCAGTAGTCCCCAACAGGGGAGCACTGGAAACACCATATATTTT

size: .
D: .
J: TRBJ1-6
V: TRBV25-1
CDR3: CASSEEEHSPLHF
DNA: TGTGCCAGCAGTGAAGAGGAGCACTCACCCCTCCACTTT

size: .
D: .
J: TRBJ1-1
V: TRBV27
CDR3: CASSGSGRAFF
DNA: TGTGCCAGCAGTGGATCAGGGCGAGCTTTCTTT

size: .
D: .
J: TRBJ2-1
V: TRBV5-1
CDR3: CASSLVQGYNEQFF
DNA: TGCGCCAGCAGCTTGGTACAGGGATACAATGAGCAGTTCTTC

size: .
D: TRBD2
J: TRBJ2-1
V: TRBV11-3
CDR3: CASSPRAGGVNEQFF
DNA: TGTGCCAGCAGCCCCAGGGCGGGAGGAGTCAATGAGCAGTTCTTC

size: .
D: TRBD1
J: TRBJ2-7
V: TRBV29-1
CDR3: CSVEGTGDRGFYEQYF
DNA: TGCAGCGTTGAAGGAACAGGGGACAGGGGCTTCTACGAGCAGTACTTC

size: .
D: TRBD2
J: TRBJ2-7
V: TRBV27
CDR3: CASSSGLAGLYEQYF
DNA: TGTGCCAGCAGTTCGGGACTAGCGGGACTTTACGAGCAGTACTTC